Listed below are T cell receptor beta chains from one sample, sequenced in a study of T cell changes during pregnancy in multiple sclerosis. Using immunoSEQ multiplex PCR, the repertoire was profiled, and TCRdb retains in-frame clones only, with some absent. The sample lists about 39,000 clones, around nine tenths occurring once. The sequencing used CD4+ T cells from peripheral blood mononuclear cells, collected in the third trimester of pregnancy. The receptor source for this set is a female donor in good health, enrolled as a control in a pregnancy study. CDR3s include the opening cysteine and the closing phenylalanine or tryptophan. D genes are given only for firm matches. Clone size is not always given. Where it is, it says once, few, many or a class for expanded clones.

TRBV5-6	NA	NA	TRBJ1-1	15	TGTGCCAGCAGCACTACGGACAGATCGGTTGTTGGGACTTTCTTT	CASSTTDRSVVGTFF
TRBV19	NA	TRBD1	TRBJ1-4	16	TGTGCCAGTAGTATAGTCCCCGGGACAGGTGTCGGAAAACTGTTTTTT	CASSIVPGTGVGKLFF
TRBV19	NA	NA	TRBJ1-5	14	TGTGCCAGTAGTAATAGACAGTTCAATCAGCCCCAGCATTTT	CASSNRQFNQPQHF
TRBV19	NA	NA	TRBJ1-5	14	TGTGCCAGTAGTATTCCCGCCGGGGGTCAGCCCCAGCATTTT	CASSIPAGGQPQHF
TRBV18	NA	TRBD2	TRBJ2-7	13	TGTGCCAGCTCCCCCTCGGGGGGCTACGAGCAGTACTTC	CASSPSGGYEQYF
TRBV28	NA	NA	TRBJ1-2	12	TGTGCCAGCAGTTTCTCAGGGTATGGCTACACCTTC	CASSFSGYGYTF
TRBV7-2	NA	NA	TRBJ1-3	15	TGTGCCAGCAGCTTCGGAGGGAGGGTTGGAAACACCATATATTTT	CASSFGGRVGNTIYF
TRBV7-9	NA	NA	TRBJ1-2	13	TGTGCCAGCAGCTCTTGGGGGGACTATGGCTACACCTTC	CASSSWGDYGYTF
TRBV28	NA	NA	TRBJ2-7	16	TGTGCCAGCAGGCCCTCGGACTTCCCCCTTGACTACGAGCAGTACTTC	CASRPSDFPLDYEQYF
TRBV27	NA	NA	TRBJ1-2	13	TGTGCCAGCAGTGGGGGGGGCACCTATGGCTACACCTTC	CASSGGGTYGYTF
TRBV7-3	NA	NA	TRBJ2-1	14	TGTGCCAGCAGCTTAATAGGGGGGGCAGATGAGCAGTTCTTC	CASSLIGGADEQFF
TRBV2	NA	TRBD1	TRBJ1-2	14	TGTGCCAGCACCCGAAGAGGTGCAGGGGGTGGCTACACCTTC	CASTRRGAGGGYTF
TRBV7-6	NA	TRBD2	TRBJ2-3	17	TGTGCCAGCAGCTTAGCGGTGGCAGCGGGAGCTTTAGATACGCAGTATTTT	CASSLAVAAGALDTQYF
TRBV9	NA	NA	TRBJ2-5	15	TGTGCCAGCAGCGTAGACATCGGGGACCAAGAGACCCAGTACTTC	CASSVDIGDQETQYF
TRBV10-3	NA	TRBD1	TRBJ1-2	14	TGTGCCATCACCTCGTTTGGACAGGGGAATGGCTACACCTTC	CAITSFGQGNGYTF
TRBV5-5	NA	TRBD1	TRBJ2-3	17	TGTGCCAGCAGCTTGGTCGGACAGGGGGGACGCACAGATACGCAGTATTTT	CASSLVGQGGRTDTQYF
TRBV27	NA	TRBD2	TRBJ2-7	15	TGTGCCAGCAGCCTCTGGGGGGGCGGGAGGTACGAGCAGTACTTC	CASSLWGGGRYEQYF
TRBV5-1	NA	TRBD2	TRBJ2-1	15	TGCGCCAGCAGCTGGACTAGCGGGGAGGTAAATGAGCAGTTCTTC	CASSWTSGEVNEQFF
TRBV6-5	NA	TRBD1	TRBJ1-5	14	TGTGCCAGCAGTCGCGACAGGGCGACGCAGCCCCAGCATTTT	CASSRDRATQPQHF
TRBV6-5	NA	TRBD2	TRBJ2-7	16	TGTGCCAGCAGTTACGGACCTAGCGGTCTATCCTACGAGCAGTACTTC	CASSYGPSGLSYEQYF
TRBV11-2	NA	NA	TRBJ2-4	12	TGTGCCAGCAGCCAATTAGCAAGGATTCAGTACTTC	CASSQLARIQYF
TRBV7-6	NA	TRBD2	TRBJ2-3	17	TGTGCCAGCAGCCCCTCGACTAGCGGGCCCATCACAGATACGCAGTATTTT	CASSPSTSGPITDTQYF
TRBV18	NA	TRBD2	TRBJ2-7	16	TGTGCCAGCTCACCCAGGACTAGCGGGATGCAATACGAGCAGTACTTC	CASSPRTSGMQYEQYF
TRBV23-1	once	NA	TRBJ1-5	19	TGCGCCAGCAGTCAATTTTCGGGACACCTTAGGGATGGCAATCAGCCCCAGCATTTT	CASSQFSGHLRDGNQPQHF
TRBV18	once	NA	TRBJ1-1	14	TGTGCCAGCTCACGATCCGGAGGGGACACTGAAGCTTTCTTT	CASSRSGGDTEAFF
TRBV5-4	NA	NA	TRBJ1-1	12	TGTGCCAGCAGCCAGGGGACACCTGAAGCTTTCTTT	CASSQGTPEAFF
TRBV21-1	once	NA	TRBJ2-3	18	TGTGCCAGCAGCAAAGGGAGGGCTAGCTGGATTAGCACAGATACGCAGTATTTT	CASSKGRASWISTDTQYF
TRBV2	NA	NA	TRBJ1-1	15	TGTGCCAGCAACCAGGGGTCCTATACTTACACTGAAGCTTTCTTT	CASNQGSYTYTEAFF
TRBV6-6	NA	NA	TRBJ1-5	16	TGTGCCAGCAGTTACCTCTCAGGGGTAGCCAATCAGCCCCAGCATTTT	CASSYLSGVANQPQHF
TRBV7-7	NA	TRBD2	TRBJ2-3	17	TGTGCTAGCAGCTTCCTGCGGGAGGGGACTAGCACAGATACGCAGTATTTT	CASSFLREGTSTDTQYF
TRBV5-4	NA	NA	TRBJ2-2	17	TGTGCCAGCAGCTCCTCCCTCGCGGGCTTCAACACCGGGGAGCTGTTTTTT	CASSSSLAGFNTGELFF
TRBV19	NA	TRBD1	TRBJ1-5	13	TGTGCCAGTAGTTCCTTACAGGGGCCGCCCCAGCATTTT	CASSSLQGPPQHF
TRBV10-3	NA	NA	TRBJ2-6	14	TGTGCCATCAGCAACAGCTCTGGGGCCAACGTCCTGACTTTC	CAISNSSGANVLTF